This T cell receptor (beta chain) was sequenced for a study of shared clonotypes between healthy human individuals. The method was immunoSEQ multiplex PCR; TCRdb's version includes in-frame clones alone and lacks a portion of them. Of more than 900,000 clones in the sample, 75% to 85% were seen once. The receptor comes from a man aged 18 to 29 in good health. Some clones in this sample may be carry-over from other donors' samples. The specimen sequenced was memory CD4+ T cells from PBMCs. Subset described: CD45RA-negative fraction.

The CDR3 protein is CASSQTLLEAQYF. CDR3 in DNA: TGCGCCAGCAGCCAAACCCTCCTCGAGGCCCAGTACTTC. V usage is TRBV4-3 and J usage is TRBJ2-5; unclear D gene. The CDR3 is 13 amino acids. CDR1 and CDR2 (germline): LGHNA, YSLEER. Trimming shortened V by 2 bases and J by 9 bases, and 13 bases separated the two germline ends.